Listed here are 27 T cell receptor beta chains from one sample, sequenced in a study of Graves' ophthalmopathy and Graves' hyperthyroidism. Amplified material comprised TCR beta CDR3 regions derived from RNA transcripts. HTBI-primed first-round RT-PCR preceded second-round multiplex PCR. MiXCR, run by TCRdb on the multiplex PCR reads, gives a single entry per CDR3 protein. Of fewer than 350,000 distinct CDR3 sequences in the sample, 17% were seen once. Material: peripheral blood. The receptor set was obtained from an adult man with Graves' ophthalmopathy.

This clonotype was picked up many times. The chain is built from TRBV4-2 and TRBJ2-2; D gene ambiguous. This CDR3 region has 20 residues. Trimming took off 2 bases at V and 5 bases at J, with 27 bases between the two ends. Germline V lookup: CDR1 LGHNA, CDR2 YNFKEQ. The CDR3 protein is CASSQRAGRGVGPKTGELFF. The CDR3 DNA reads TGTGCCAGCAGCCAAAGGGCAGGAAGAGGTGTTGGTCCTAAGACCGGGGAGCTGTTTTTT.

The chain employs TRBV7-8 and TRBJ1-2; weak D call: TRBD1 (6 bases). Germline V gene sequence: CDR1 SGHVS, CDR2 FQNEAQ. The V end was cut by 5 bases, the J end by 4 bases, with 14 bases between. The CDR3 contains 14 residues. The CDR3 here is CASSPPTGLYGYTF. The DNA for the CDR3 is TGTGCCAGCAGCCCACCGACAGGCCTCTATGGCTACACCTTC.

This clonotype appeared many times. The rearrangement joins TRBV11-2 to TRBJ2-7, with TRBD2 matching over 14 bases. V lost 0 bases to trimming and J lost 3 bases; unmatched junction nucleotides: 7. Germline V lookup: CDR1 SGHAT, CDR2 FQNNGV. The CDR3 sequence is 18 residues long. The CDR3: CASSLDWTSGRPFYEQYF. CDR3 nucleotide sequence: TGTGCCAGCAGCTTAGATTGGACTAGCGGGAGGCCATTCTACGAGCAGTACTTC.

This clonotype was picked up many times. The rearrangement uses TRBV6-5 and TRBJ1-5; the D gene is possibly TRBD1 (5 bases). The V gene's germline CDR1 is MNHEY and CDR2 SVGAGI. The CDR3 has 11 amino acids. Trimming removed 6 bases at V and 15 bases at J, with 15 bases between. DNA for the CDR3: TGTGCCAGCAGGTTGGCAGGGTATCCGCATTTT. Translation: CASRLAGYPHF.

Ten or more counts support this clonotype. This chain connects TRBV9 to TRBJ1-2; a weak D match, TRBD1 (6 bases). Looked up from germline, CDR1 is SGDLS and CDR2 is YYNGEE. This CDR3 spans 13 amino acids. V lost 3 bases and J 4 bases, leaving 10 bases between the germline ends. The CDR3 region is CASSAGQPYGYTF. DNA of the CDR3: TGTGCCAGCAGCGCCGGACAGCCCTATGGCTACACCTTC. Variable domain in full (rest from reference TRBV9 and TRBJ1-2): DSGVTQTPKHLITATGQRVTLRCSPRSGDLSVYWYQQSLDQGLQFLIQYYNGEERAKGNILERFSAQQFPDLHSELNLSSLELGDSALYFCASSAGQPYGYTFGSGTRLTVV.

This clonotype was seen repeatedly, ten times or more. The V gene is TRBV28, the J gene TRBJ1-3; 12 nucleotides line up with TRBD1. V was pared by 5 bases and J by 3 bases, with 11 bases of the junction left unmatched. CDR3 size: 18 residues. Germline-derived CDR1 and CDR2 are MDHEN and SYDVKM. CDR3 amino acids: CASSAPRDRGPNGNTIYF. CDR3 bases: TGTGCCAGCAGTGCTCCGAGGGACAGGGGGCCTAATGGAAACACCATATATTTT. Using reference TRBV28 and TRBJ1-3 for the parts outside the CDR3, the full variable domain is DVKVTQSSRYLVKRTGEKVFLECVQDMDHENMFWYRQDPGLGLRLIYFSYDVKMKEKGDIPEGYSVSREKKERFSLILESASTNQTSMYLCASSAPRDRGPNGNTIYFGEGSWLTVV.

The chain recombines TRBV12-3 or TRBV12-4 with TRBJ2-2; TRBD2 matches 10 bases. Losses at the gene ends were 1 base for V and 4 bases for J; bases not matched to a gene: 3. The CDR3 runs to 16 residues. This CDR3 reads CASSLGLAGATGELFF. The CDR3 DNA is TGTGCCAGCAGTTTAGGGCTAGCGGGAGCCACCGGGGAGCTGTTTTTT.

This chain uses TRBV11-2 with TRBJ1-1, with TRBD1 as a possible D gene (5 bases). Germline assignment: CDR1 SGHAT and CDR2 FQNNGV. This CDR3 is built from 14 residues. Between the trimmed V and J ends, which lost 3 bases and 4 bases, there was a span of 12 bases. DNA of the CDR3: TGTGCCAGCAGCTTGTCTACGGGGCGCACTGAAGCTTTCTTT. Its translation is CASSLSTGRTEAFF.

This clonotype was seen more than once but under ten times. One end of the junction fails to match germline, which may point to a read error. The chain has TRBV6-2 or TRBV6-3 and TRBJ2-7; D uncertain. The end of the DNA is better explained by TRBJ2-1, so the J call may be wrong. The CDR3 is 11 residues long. Germline V lookup: CDR1 MNHEY, CDR2 SVGEGT. In DNA, the CDR3 is TGTGCCATCAGTTACAGCTACGAGCAGTTCTTC. This gives the protein CAISYSYEQFF.

In this sample, this clonotype turned up many times. The V and J genes are TRBV6-5 and TRBJ2-7; no reliable D call. This CDR3 spans 15 amino acids. The V end lost 0 bases, the J end lost 7 bases, and 16 bases lay between the germline ends. Germline values: CDR1 MNHEY, CDR2 SVGAGI. The chain's CDR3 is CASSYSNPPRTEQYF. The CDR3, as DNA: TGTGCCAGCAGTTACTCTAACCCGCCACGGACGGAGCAGTACTTC.

This clonotype was observed many times. The chain links TRBV12-3 or TRBV12-4 to TRBJ1-6; TRBD1 matches 12 bases. This CDR3 spans 17 amino acids. V lost 5 bases and J lost 9; bases outside the gene matches: 11. In DNA, the CDR3 is TGTGCCAGCAGTACGAGAGGGACAGGGGGCATCGGTTCACCCCTCCACTTT. Translating gives CASSTRGTGGIGSPLHF.

The chain joins TRBV4-1 to TRBJ2-5; 9 nucleotides agree with TRBD1. Germline V gene lookup returns CDR1 MGHRA and CDR2 YSYEKL. V shed 8 bases, J shed 2 bases, and the junction held 0 bases outside the gene matches. CDR3 length: 12 amino acids. The CDR3 loop reads CASGQGQETQYF. In DNA, the CDR3 is TGCGCCAGCGGACAGGGGCAAGAGACCCAGTACTTC.

This clonotype was picked up many times. The chain links TRBV19 to TRBJ1-1; 7 bases agree with TRBD1. Per the germline V gene, CDR1 is LNHDA and CDR2 is SQIVND (reference sequence). J was trimmed by 5 bases and V by 4 bases; bases with no gene match: 4. The length of the CDR3 is 13 residues. This CDR3 reads CASSRDSRTEAFF. For the CDR3, the DNA is TGTGCCAGTAGTAGGGACAGCAGGACTGAAGCTTTCTTT.

This clonotype showed up many times. The chain is built from TRBV19 and TRBJ1-1; the D gene is possibly TRBD1 (5 bases). Trimming stripped 9 bases from V and 5 bases from J, with 19 bases between. This CDR3 spans 14 amino acids. CDR1 is LNHDA and CDR2 is SQIVND in the germline V gene (reference sequence). The DNA for the CDR3 is TGTGCCAGCCTTGGGGCGGGACGAAGGACTGAAGCTTTCTTT. Encoded protein: CASLGAGRRTEAFF.

This clonotype was seen ten or more times. The chain joins TRBV19 to TRBJ1-6; perhaps TRBD1 as D (5 bases). The germline V gene has CDR1 LNHDA and CDR2 SQIVND (reference sequence). The CDR3 has 13 residues. V was cut by 5 bases and J by 8 bases, with 10 bases left in between. The CDR3 sequence is CASSSGGDSPLHF. The CDR3 DNA is TGTGCCAGTAGTTCCGGAGGGGATTCACCCCTCCACTTT.

This clonotype was counted at least ten times. This sequence joins TRBV5-1 and TRBJ1-2; perhaps TRBD1 as D (5 bases). CDR1 and CDR2 (germline): SGHRS, YFSETQ. The CDR3 consists of 13 residues. V lost 0 bases and J lost 8, with 11 bases in between. The CDR3, as DNA: TGCGCCAGCAGCTTGGAGGCAGGGTTCGGCTACACCTTC. This codes for CASSLEAGFGYTF.

This clonotype was observed at least ten times. J is TRBJ1-1 and V is TRBV20-1; no definite D call. The V end lost 6 bases, the J end lost 7 bases, and 12 bases lay between the germline ends. Germline V gives CDR1 DFQATT, CDR2 SNEGSKA (reference sequence). The CDR3 covers 11 residues. CDR3 sequence: CSALVVGEAFF. The CDR3 DNA follows: TGCAGTGCCCTAGTAGTGGGTGAAGCTTTCTTT.

This clonotype was recorded at least ten times. V usage is TRBV12-3 or TRBV12-4 and J usage is TRBJ1-1; D is unresolved. The CDR3 totals 14 residues. The V end was cut by 5 bases, the J end by 2 bases, with 12 bases between. The CDR3 here is CASSPRTGNTEAFF. The CDR3 nucleotides read TGTGCCAGCAGTCCAAGGACGGGAAACACTGAAGCTTTCTTT.

In its sample, this clonotype was seen many times. The chain joins TRBV25-1 to TRBJ1-2; D possibly corresponds to TRBD1 (5 bases). The CDR3 covers 13 residues. Trimming shortened V by 6 bases and J by 4 bases, and 12 bases separated the two germline ends. Germline CDR1 and CDR2: MGHDK and SYGVNS. The CDR3: CASSPGRIYGYTF. The DNA for the CDR3 is TGTGCCAGCAGCCCGGGACGGATCTATGGCTACACCTTC.

The chain couples TRBV7-2 to TRBJ2-2; TRBD2 agrees at 7 bases. The V and J ends lost 5 bases and 6 bases, in that order; junction bases with no gene match: 6. Looked up from germline, CDR1 is SGHTA and CDR2 is FQGNSA. The CDR3 has 14 amino acids. CDR3: CASSRGRASGELFF. As DNA, the CDR3 is TGTGCCAGCAGCCGTGGGAGGGCCTCCGGGGAGCTGTTTTTT.

The sample holds many counts of this clonotype. The V and J genes are TRBV6-1 and TRBJ1-2; possible D gene TRBD1, 6 bases. V was clipped by 4 bases and J by 4 bases, with 13 bases between them. The V gene's germline CDR1 is MNHNS and CDR2 SASEGT. CDR3 length: 14 residues. The CDR3 region is CASSVPGASYGYTF. The CDR3 bases are TGTGCCAGCAGTGTCCCGGGGGCGTCCTATGGCTACACCTTC.

The rearrangement links TRBV25-1 to TRBJ2-2, with D perhaps TRBD1 (6 bases). The CDR3 runs to 16 residues. In germline, CDR1 is MGHDK, CDR2 SYGVNS. V lost 1 base and J 4 bases, leaving 13 bases between the germline ends. This CDR3 is CASSEWAQGTTGELFF. For the CDR3, the DNA is TGTGCCAGCAGTGAATGGGCCCAGGGGACCACCGGGGAGCTGTTTTTT.

The sample holds many counts of this clonotype. The rearrangement joins TRBV7-3 to TRBJ2-5, with 11 bases identical to TRBD2. The V gene end was trimmed by 5 bases and the J gene end by 5 bases; junction bases not matched to a gene: 4. Germline V CDR1 and CDR2: SGHTA, FQGTGA. The CDR3 spans 14 residues. CDR3 sequence (DNA): TGTGCCAGCAGCCCTAGCGGGGGGCTTGAGACCCAGTACTTC. It codes for CASSPSGGLETQYF.

This clonotype showed up many times. This chain joins TRBV7-2 and TRBJ1-3; D is unresolved. Germline V lookup: CDR1 SGHTA, CDR2 FQGNSA. The CDR3 loop spans 16 amino acids. Trimming stripped 2 bases from V and 2 bases from J, with 13 bases between. CDR3: CASSLRTIGAGNTIYF. CDR3 nucleotides: TGTGCCAGCAGCTTACGCACCATTGGTGCTGGAAACACCATATATTTT.

This clonotype was observed at least ten times. This chain joins TRBV12-3 or TRBV12-4 and TRBJ2-7; the match to TRBD2 covers 8 bases. V was pared by 5 bases and J by 3 bases, with 9 bases of the junction left unmatched. The length of the CDR3 is 15 residues. The CDR3 sequence is CASSRTLSGSYEQYF. The DNA for the CDR3 is TGTGCCAGCAGTCGAACCCTAAGCGGGAGCTACGAGCAGTACTTC.

At least ten counts were recorded for this clonotype. The junction departs from the called germline gene at one end, perhaps through a read error. The chain employs TRBV12-3 or TRBV12-4 and TRBJ1-6; D perhaps matches TRBD1 (6 bases). The CDR3 contains 14 residues. The CDR3 reads CASSRQDGSSPLLF. The CDR3 DNA sequence: TGTGCCAGCAGTCGACAGGACGGGAGTTCACCCCTCCTCTTT.

This clonotype was counted many times. The gene calls are TRBV7-2 and TRBJ2-7; no clear D. V was cut by 1 base and J by 0 bases, with 7 bases left in between. Germline V lookup: CDR1 SGHTA, CDR2 FQGNSA. The CDR3 contains 14 residues. The CDR3 sequence is CASSLGASSYEQYF. Written as DNA, the CDR3 is TGTGCCAGCAGCTTAGGGGCGAGCTCCTACGAGCAGTACTTC.